Sequencing of this T cell receptor beta chain was carried out in a study of blood T cell repertoires in COVID-19. Background on the study: From T cells, B-cell-depleted T cells, or PBMCs came the material, which was cDNA or gDNA.

Individuals aged about 18 to 90 years were recruited from around 22 US areas. The study counted Cohort 3 donors as recovered given two negative PCRs, clearance, or symptom resolution. Original methodology: It was from reference gene primer amplification that nucleated cell counts were estimated. Measured with immunoSEQ multiplex PCR; TCRdb has only the in-frame clones, and not every one. That table supplies the V and J calls and clone size; D and trimming were determined from the DNA. The table lists around 170,000 clones, around 80% of them singletons. There are 11 residues in the CDR3. Between the trimmed V and J ends, which lost 6 bases and 2 bases, there was a span of 5 bases. CDR1 and CDR2 (germline): SNHLY, FYNNEI.

The V gene is TRBV2, the J gene TRBJ2-7; D is unresolved. The sequencing input was PBMCs or T cells enriched from blood (not recorded which). The TCR originated in a man in his fifties or sixties who had recovered from COVID-19. CDR3 in amino acids: CASSSAYEQYF. Written as DNA, the CDR3 is TGTGCCAGCAGCTCAGCCTACGAGCAGTACTTC.